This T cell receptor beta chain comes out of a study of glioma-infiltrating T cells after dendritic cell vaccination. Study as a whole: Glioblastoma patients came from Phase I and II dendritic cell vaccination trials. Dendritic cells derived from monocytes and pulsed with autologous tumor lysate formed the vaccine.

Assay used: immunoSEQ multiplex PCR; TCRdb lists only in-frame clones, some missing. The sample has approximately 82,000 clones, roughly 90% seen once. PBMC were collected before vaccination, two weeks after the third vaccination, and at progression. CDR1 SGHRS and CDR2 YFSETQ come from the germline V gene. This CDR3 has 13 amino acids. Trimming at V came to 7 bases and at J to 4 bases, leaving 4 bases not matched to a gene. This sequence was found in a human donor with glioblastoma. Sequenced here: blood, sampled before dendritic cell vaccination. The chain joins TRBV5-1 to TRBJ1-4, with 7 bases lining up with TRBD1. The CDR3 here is CASGTEGNEKLFF. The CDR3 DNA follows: TGCGCCAGCGGGACAGAGGGTAATGAAAAACTGTTTTTT.